The next 6 T cell receptor beta chains were all read from a single sample in a study of OX40 agonist ivuxolimab in advanced cancers. TCRdb's table, derived via immunoSEQ multiplex PCR, lists solely in-frame clones and lacks some. The table shows over 55,000 clones, with around 90% occurring only once. The sequenced sample was CD4+ or CD8+ T cells sorted from blood, obtained in a trial of the OX40 agonist ivuxolimab. All receptors come from an adult with an advanced solid tumor such as melanoma, head and neck, liver or kidney cancer.

The chain recombines TRBV6-5 with TRBJ2-7; D gene unclear. With 11 bases removed from V and 5 bases from J, the gap between germline ends came to 19 bases. The CDR3 spans 13 residues. CDR1 is MNHEY, CDR2 SVGAGI, per germline. The CDR3 sequence: CAFHGPAPDEQYV. The CDR3 DNA reads TGTGCCTTCCACGGGCCAGCGCCCGACGAGCAGTACGTC.

As concerns this clone: Different DNA sequences within this sample yield the same CDR3. The rearrangement uses TRBV27 and TRBJ2-6; unclear D gene. The V and J ends lost 5 bases and 4 bases respectively, with 6 bases between them. This CDR3 spans 13 amino acids. CDR1 is MNHEY and CDR2 is SMNVEV in the germline V gene (reference sequence). This chain's CDR3 is CASSLSGANVLTF. Here the CDR3 DNA reads TGTGCCAGCAGTCTGTCCGGGGCCAACGTCCTGACTTTC. The full variable domain, rest sourced from reference TRBV27 and TRBJ2-6, is EAQVTQNPRYLITVTGKKLTVTCSQNMNHEYMSWYRQDPGLGLRQIYYSMNVEVTDKGDVPEGYKVSRKEKRNFPLILESPSPNQTSLYFCASSLSGANVLTFGAGSRLTVL.

The CDR3 bases are TGTGCCAGCAGAGGGGTTCAGTCCTACGAGCAGTACGTC. This codes for CASRGVQSYEQYV. V gene TRBV28 combines with J gene TRBJ2-7; possibly TRBD1 for D (5 bases). The germline V gene encodes CDR1 MDHEN and CDR2 SYDVKM. CDR3 length: 13 residues. V dropped 6 bases and J dropped 1 base, with 10 bases sitting between them.

The chain is built from TRBV11-2 and TRBJ1-1, with D possibly matching TRBD1 (5 bases). Germline CDR1 SGHAT, CDR2 FQNNGV. The V end lost 2 bases, the J end lost 2 bases, and 12 bases lay between the germline ends. The CDR3 length is 15 residues. CDR3 residues: CASSLRDDSNTEAFF. CDR3 DNA sequence: TGTGCCAGCAGCTTAAGGGACGATTCCAACACTGAAGCTTTCTTT.

The gene calls are TRBV29-1 and TRBJ1-1; no clear D gene. From germline, CDR1 is SQVTM and CDR2 ANQGSEA. The CDR3 runs 11 residues. Trimming removed 5 bases from V and 3 bases from J, with 7 bases in between. The CDR3 bases are TGCAGCGTTCAGGAGTACACTGAAGCTTTCTTT. Its translation is CSVQEYTEAFF.

This clone has only one observation. The CDR3 sequence is CASSVYTGGYEQYF. CDR3 nucleotide sequence: TGTGCCAGCAGCGTTTACACGGGTGGCTACGAGCAGTACTTC. This sequence joins TRBV11-1 and TRBJ2-7, with no clear D. Trimming removed 5 bases from V and 3 bases from J, with 14 bases in between. CDR1 SGHAT and CDR2 FQDESV come from the germline V gene (reference sequence). This CDR3 spans 14 amino acids.